This TCR beta chain was captured in a study of CD8 T cells in Susac syndrome. Findings and limits, study-wide: The authors acknowledged that the study's TCR sequencing and HLA analysis involved relatively few individuals.

This clonotype was detected only once. Antigen: not known. RNA was extracted with the RNeasy kit, and a quantity of roughly 0.5 to 1 ug was reverse transcribed using random hexamers. An immunoSEQ multiplex PCR generated amplified TCR beta CDR3 products spanning 54 Vbeta and 13 Jbeta. MiXCR, run by TCRdb on the immunoSEQ multiplex PCR reads, gives a single entry per CDR3 protein. The sample lists about 300,000 distinct CDR3 sequences, 85% occurring once. This CDR3 is 13 amino acids long. Germline loops: CDR1 SGDLS, CDR2 YYNGEE. Trimming took 4 bases from V and 4 from J, leaving 12 bases between them. The sequenced sample consisted of CD8+ T cells from PBMCs. The chain recombines TRBV9 with TRBJ2-7; D remains unclear. The sequence derives from a human donor with multiple sclerosis. CDR3 in amino acids: CASSPTPRYEQYF. The CDR3 nucleotides are TGTGCCAGCAGCCCAACGCCCCGGTACGAGCAGTACTTC.